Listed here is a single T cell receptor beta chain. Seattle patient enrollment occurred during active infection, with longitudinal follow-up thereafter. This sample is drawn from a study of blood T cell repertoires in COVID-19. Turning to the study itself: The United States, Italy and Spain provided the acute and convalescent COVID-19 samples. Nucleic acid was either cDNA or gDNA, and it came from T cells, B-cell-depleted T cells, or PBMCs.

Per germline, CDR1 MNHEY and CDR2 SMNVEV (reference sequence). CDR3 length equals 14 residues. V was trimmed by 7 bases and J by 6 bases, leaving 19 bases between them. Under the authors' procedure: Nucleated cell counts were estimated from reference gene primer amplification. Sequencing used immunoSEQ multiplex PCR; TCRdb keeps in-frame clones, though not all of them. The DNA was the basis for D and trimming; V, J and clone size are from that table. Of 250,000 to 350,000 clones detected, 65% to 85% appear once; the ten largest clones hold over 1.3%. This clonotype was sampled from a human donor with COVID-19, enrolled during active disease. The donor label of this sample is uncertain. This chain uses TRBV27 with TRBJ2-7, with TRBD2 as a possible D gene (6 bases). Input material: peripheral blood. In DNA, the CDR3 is TGTGCCAGCAACCGAGGCATTTCCGGGGGCGAGCAGTACTTC. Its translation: CASNRGISGGEQYF.